The rows below give T cell receptor beta chains drawn from one sample of a study of shared clonotypes between healthy human individuals. Assay: immunoSEQ multiplex PCR; the TCRdb copy retains only in-frame clones and omits some. Of some 2.1 million clones in the sample, 90% to 95% were seen once. The material sequenced was naive CD4+ T cells sorted from blood. These receptors all come from a man between 18 and 29 years old in good health. The CDR3 runs from the conserved cysteine through the conserved F or W. D genes are given only for firm matches. The listing skips clone size in some rows; elsewhere it reads once, few, many or a size class.

- | TRBJ1-1 | - | TRBV14 | CASSDYPTGGRKNTEAFF | TGTGCCAGCAGTGACTACCCTACAGGTGGGAGAAAGAACACTGAAGCTTTCTTT
- | TRBJ2-5 | - | TRBV11-2 | CASSLAGRGVETQYF | TGTGCCAGCAGCTTAGCGGGGCGGGGAGTGGAGACCCAGTACTTC
once | TRBJ2-5 | TRBD2 | TRBV5-4 | CASSLGLAGLQETQYF | TGTGCCAGCAGCTTAGGACTAGCGGGACTCCAAGAGACCCAGTACTTC
- | TRBJ2-7 | - | TRBV6-5 | CASSRRGSDEQYF | TGTGCCAGCAGTCGTCGGGGGTCGGACGAGCAGTACTTC
once | TRBJ2-7 | TRBD1 | TRBV27 | CATRPRDSGREQYF | TGTGCCACCCGCCCCCGGGACAGCGGTCGCGAGCAGTACTTC
- | TRBJ1-1 | - | TRBV19 | CASSLGFTEAFF | TGTGCCAGTAGTCTGGGGTTCACTGAAGCTTTCTTT
- | TRBJ2-5 | TRBD1 | TRBV5-1 | CASSMDRSETQYF | TGCGCCAGCAGCATGGACAGGTCAGAGACCCAGTACTTC
- | TRBJ2-5 | TRBD2 | TRBV5-1 | CASSYLAGGPEETQYF | TGCGCCAGCAGCTATCTAGCGGGGGGGCCGGAAGAGACCCAGTACTTC
- | TRBJ1-1 | - | TRBV28 | CASSLWAGGTEAFF | TGTGCCAGCAGTTTATGGGCAGGAGGCACTGAAGCTTTCTTT
- | TRBJ1-6 | - | TRBV30 | CAWSVGRRNSPLHF | TGTGCCTGGAGTGTAGGACGGAGGAATTCACCCCTCCACTTT
- | TRBJ2-1 | - | TRBV10-1 | CATQKLARNEQFF | TGCGCCACCCAAAAACTAGCCCGGAATGAGCAGTTCTTC
- | TRBJ2-7 | TRBD1 | TRBV5-1 | CASTLTGEAYEQYF | TGCGCCAGCACCCTGACAGGGGAAGCCTACGAGCAGTACTTC
- | TRBJ2-2 | TRBD2 | TRBV18 | CASSSRPGTSTGELFF | TGTGCCAGCTCTTCCAGACCCGGGACTAGCACCGGGGAGCTGTTTTTT
- | TRBJ1-1 | - | TRBV29-1 | CSVEAQFSNTEAFF | TGCAGCGTTGAAGCCCAGTTTTCGAACACTGAAGCTTTCTTT
- | TRBJ1-2 | - | TRBV6-5 | CASSYVGGGYGYTF | TGTGCCAGCAGCTATGTAGGAGGGGGCTATGGCTACACCTTC
- | TRBJ1-5 | TRBD1 | TRBV6-5 | CASSYGTDRNQPQHF | TGTGCCAGCAGTTACGGGACAGACCGTAATCAGCCCCAGCATTTT
- | TRBJ1-5 | - | TRBV6-1 | CAISQGLSNQPQHF | TGTGCCATATCACAGGGCTTGAGCAATCAGCCCCAGCATTTT
- | TRBJ1-6 | - | TRBV5-1 | CASSLIGDSPLHF | TGCGCCAGCAGCTTGATCGGCGATTCACCCCTCCACTTT
- | TRBJ2-5 | TRBD2 | TRBV30 | CAWSVRRTSGGAEETQYF | TGTGCCTGGAGTGTACGGCGGACTAGCGGGGGGGCCGAGGAGACCCAGTACTTC
- | TRBJ2-7 | - | TRBV6-1 | CASSVQGNYEQYF | TGTGCCAGCAGTGTACAGGGTAACTACGAGCAGTACTTC
- | TRBJ2-7 | TRBD2 | TRBV2 | CASSVGLAYEQYF | TGTGCCAGCAGTGTTGGACTAGCCTACGAGCAGTACTTC
- | TRBJ1-1 | TRBD1 | TRBV29-1 | CSVEQGKAEAFF | TGCAGCGTGGAACAGGGGAAGGCTGAAGCTTTCTTT
- | TRBJ2-7 | TRBD2 | TRBV5-1 | CASSFSVAGGFYEQYF | TGCGCCAGCAGCTTCTCGGTAGCGGGGGGTTTCTACGAGCAGTACTTC
- | TRBJ2-3 | TRBD2 | TRBV25-1 | CASSVSSGPSTDTQYF | TGTGCCAGCAGTGTCTCTAGCGGCCCGAGCACAGATACGCAGTATTTT
- | TRBJ2-5 | - | TRBV7-9 | CASSLPSQITETQYF | TGTGCCAGCAGCTTACCCTCCCAGATTACGGAGACCCAGTACTTC
- | TRBJ1-1 | - | TRBV28 | CASSTTEANTEAFF | TGTGCCAGCAGTACCACAGAGGCTAACACTGAAGCTTTCTTT
- | TRBJ2-3 | - | TRBV7-2 | CASSLGGASSTQYF | TGTGCCAGCAGCTTAGGAGGGGCCTCGTCTACGCAGTATTTT
once | TRBJ2-2 | TRBD2 | TRBV11-2 | CASSSTSGGASGELFF | TGTGCCAGCAGCTCCACTAGCGGGGGGGCTAGCGGGGAGCTGTTTTTT
- | TRBJ1-1 | - | TRBV7-4 | CASSFWAWGRNTEAFF | TGTGCCAGCAGCTTTTGGGCCTGGGGAAGGAACACTGAAGCTTTCTTT
- | TRBJ2-7 | - | TRBV10-3 | CAISESPREQYF | TGTGCCATCAGTGAATCTCCACGCGAGCAGTACTTC
- | TRBJ1-6 | TRBD1 | TRBV6-5 | CASSYGDRGNSPLHF | TGTGCCAGCAGTTACGGAGACAGGGGAAATTCACCCCTCCACTTT
- | TRBJ1-5 | TRBD1 | TRBV4-1 | CASSQGQGIAGQPQHF | TGCGCCAGCAGCCAAGGACAGGGTATTGCGGGCCAGCCCCAGCATTTT
- | TRBJ2-7 | - | TRBV29-1 | CSVGMGRSEQYF | TGCAGCGTTGGGATGGGCAGGAGTGAGCAGTACTTC